This T cell receptor beta chain was identified during a study of blood T cell repertoires in COVID-19. The overall study: Researchers got acute and convalescent COVID-19 samples from the United States, Italy and Spain. In each case, the material was cDNA or gDNA derived from T cells, B-cell-depleted T cells, or PBMCs.

As handled by the study authors: Quantification of nucleated cells was approximated via reference gene primer amplification. Using immunoSEQ multiplex PCR, the repertoire was profiled, and TCRdb retains in-frame clones only, with some absent. V and J calls and clone size are copied from that table; D and trimming were computed from the DNA. The data show 100,000 to 140,000 clones, more than 70% seen once. The germline V gene has CDR1 MNHEY and CDR2 SMNVEV (reference sequence). The CDR3 runs 15 residues. With regard to this clone: One end of the junction varies from germline; a read error may be responsible.

The origin of this receptor is a man in his fifties with active or convalescent COVID-19. Source material: peripheral blood. The V gene is TRBV27, the J gene TRBJ2-7, with a tentative D call TRBD2 (6 bases). In nucleotides, the CDR3 is TGTGCCAGCACTTTAGTTCGGGGGATTTCCTACGAGCAGTACTTC. Protein: CASTLVRGISYEQYF.